Each of the 15 T cell receptor beta chains below was sequenced from the same sample in a study of blood T cell repertoires in COVID-19. The data were produced by immunoSEQ multiplex PCR, yet TCRdb's version contains in-frame clones alone and is incomplete. This table holds roughly 250,000 clones, 70% to 90% found once. The sequencing input was PBMCs or T cells enriched from blood (not recorded which). Every receptor here comes from a middle-aged woman with acute COVID-19.

This clone occurred a few times. The chain recombines TRBV18 with TRBJ2-2; TRBD1 matches at 8 bases. This CDR3 contains 15 residues. CDR1 is KGHSH, CDR2 LQKENI, per germline. With 3 bases clipped from V and 3 bases from J, the junction kept 3 bases outside the gene matches. CDR3 sequence (DNA): TGTGCCAGCTCACCCACGACAGGGGACACCGGGGAGCTGTTTTTT. It codes for CASSPTTGDTGELFF.

The rearrangement links TRBV11-2 to TRBJ2-1; TRBD2 matches 7 bases. J was trimmed by 10 bases and V by 5 bases; bases with no gene match: 2. The CDR3 consists of 11 residues. The germline gives CDR1 SGHAT, CDR2 FQNNGV. Written as DNA, the CDR3 is TGTGCCAGCAGCCAGACTAGCGAGCAGTTCTTC. Protein product: CASSQTSEQFF.

J is TRBJ2-5 and V is TRBV11-1; 13 bases are shared with TRBD2. The CDR3 is 16 residues long. Unmatched junction bases numbered 8, after V lost 5 bases and J lost 5 bases. Germline CDR1 and CDR2: SGHAT and FQDESV (reference sequence). Written as DNA, the CDR3 is TGTGCCAGCAGCCTTGGACTAGCGGGAGTCTCTGAGACCCAGTACTTC. Amino acids: CASSLGLAGVSETQYF.

The J gene is TRBJ2-7, the V gene TRBV6-1; D might be TRBD1 (5 bases). This CDR3 is built from 14 residues. Trimming took off 0 bases at V and 9 bases at J, with 15 bases between the two ends. Germline V gene lookup returns CDR1 MNHNS and CDR2 SASEGT. The CDR3 sequence is CASSEAPSGSGQYF. The DNA for the CDR3 is TGTGCCAGCAGTGAAGCGCCTTCAGGGTCTGGGCAGTACTTC.

V usage is TRBV15 and J usage is TRBJ1-2; D is unclear. Looked up from germline, CDR1 is LNHNV and CDR2 is YYDKDF (reference sequence). Deletions cut 1 base from V and 8 bases from J, with 8 bases between. This CDR3 has 12 amino acids. For the CDR3, the DNA is TGTGCCACCAGCAGAGGGGGAGGGGGCTACACCTTC. Translation: CATSRGGGGYTF.

The chain carries TRBV9 and TRBJ1-1, with D perhaps matching TRBD1 (6 bases). The CDR3 covers 15 residues. CDR1 is SGDLS, CDR2 YYNGEE, per germline. V shed 0 bases and J shed 4 bases, with 13 bases lying between them. The CDR3 DNA sequence: TGTGCCAGCAGCGTAGTTGGGGGAGGGGGCACTGAAGCTTTCTTT. Its protein is CASSVVGGGGTEAFF.

The chain links TRBV11-3 to TRBJ1-3; no clear D gene. The CDR3 covers 15 residues. Trimming removed 7 bases at V and 0 bases at J, with 13 bases between. CDR1 and CDR2 (germline): SGHNT, YENEEA. CDR3 region: CASTLSTSSGNTIYF. The CDR3 DNA is TGTGCCAGCACCCTTTCCACAAGCTCTGGAAACACCATATATTTT. The complete variable domain, with remaining parts taken from reference TRBV11-3 and TRBJ1-3, reads EAGVVQSPRYKIIEKKQPVAFWCNPISGHNTLYWYLQNLGQGPELLIRYENEEAVDDSQLPKDRFSAERLKGVDSTLKIQPAELGDSAVYLCASTLSTSSGNTIYFGEGSWLTVV.

The gene calls are TRBV5-1 and TRBJ1-5; weak D call: TRBD1 (6 bases). Germline V gene lookup returns CDR1 SGHRS and CDR2 YFSETQ. Trimming pared 8 bases from V and 5 bases from J, leaving 14 bases between. The CDR3 length is 13 residues. The CDR3 DNA reads TGCGCCAGACCGCAGGGGTCCCATCAGCCCCAGCATTTT. Encoded protein: CARPQGSHQPQHF.

This rearrangement joins TRBV19 to TRBJ2-6; TRBD2 aligns across 8 bases. Germline CDR1 and CDR2: LNHDA and SQIVND (reference sequence). The CDR3 extends over 17 amino acids. V shed 10 bases, J shed 0 bases, and the junction held 11 bases outside the gene matches. CDR3 sequence reads: CATRGGFQDSGANVLTF. In DNA, the CDR3 is TGTGCCACCCGGGGGGGGTTTCAAGACTCTGGGGCCAACGTCCTGACTTTC.

J is TRBJ2-3 and V is TRBV27; 11 bases align to TRBD2. Germline values: CDR1 MNHEY, CDR2 SMNVEV (reference sequence). The CDR3 consists of 16 residues. J lost 0 bases, V lost 4 bases, and 3 bases had no gene match. In nucleotides, the CDR3 is TGTGCCAGCAGTTATGGGACTAGCGGAAGCACAGATACGCAGTATTTT. Its protein product is CASSYGTSGSTDTQYF.

The chain carries TRBV2 and TRBJ2-3; 14 bases agree with TRBD2. The CDR3 contains 16 residues. CDR1 and CDR2 (germline): SNHLY, FYNNEI. The ends lost 4 bases at V and 4 bases at J; junction bases unmatched: 4. DNA for the CDR3: TGTGCCAGCAGTGGGGGACTAGCGGGAGCCCCAGATACGCAGTATTTT. Protein sequence: CASSGGLAGAPDTQYF. The full variable domain, in which reference TRBV2 and TRBJ2-3 provide the parts outside the CDR3, is EPEVTQTPSHQVTQMGQEVILRCVPISNHLYFYWYRQILGQKVEFLVSFYNNEISEKSEIFDDQFSVERPDGSNFTLKIRSTKLEDSAMYFCASSGGLAGAPDTQYFGPGTRLTVL.

The sample holds a few counts of this clone. The chain links TRBV5-4 to TRBJ2-1; possibly TRBD2 for D (7 bases). V shed 4 bases and J shed 4 bases, with 18 bases lying between them. The germline V gene has CDR1 SGHNT and CDR2 YYREEE (reference sequence). The CDR3 loop spans 16 amino acids. CDR3 nucleotides: TGTGCCAGCAGCCCCCGGGGGGACATCAGTTACAATGAGCAGTTCTTC. It encodes CASSPRGDISYNEQFF.

V and J are TRBV24-1 and TRBJ1-5; D might be TRBD1 (6 bases). Trimming left V 3 bases short and J 10 bases short, with 9 bases between. The CDR3 loop spans 12 amino acids. CDR1 and CDR2 from the germline V gene are KGHDR and SFDVKD. This CDR3 reads CATSDGGPPQHF. The DNA of the CDR3 is TGTGCCACCAGTGATGGGGGCCCACCCCAGCATTTT.

V gene TRBV5-1 combines with J gene TRBJ2-1, with 9 bases identical to TRBD1. Germline V gene sequence: CDR1 SGHRS, CDR2 YFSETQ. CDR3 size: 14 residues. Germline trimming cut 0 bases from V and 9 bases from J; bases unmatched to any gene: 4. CDR3 amino acids: CASSLDWTGVEQFF. The CDR3 DNA sequence: TGCGCCAGCAGCTTGGATTGGACAGGGGTTGAGCAGTTCTTC.

The chain carries TRBV9 and TRBJ2-1; TRBD2 matches 8 bases. The ends lost 0 bases at V and 4 bases at J; junction bases unmatched: 9. Germline-derived CDR1 and CDR2 are SGDLS and YYNGEE. The CDR3 runs 17 residues. The CDR3 loop reads CASSVAHTSGLYNEQFF. The CDR3 DNA follows: TGTGCCAGCAGCGTAGCCCACACTAGCGGCTTATACAATGAGCAGTTCTTC.